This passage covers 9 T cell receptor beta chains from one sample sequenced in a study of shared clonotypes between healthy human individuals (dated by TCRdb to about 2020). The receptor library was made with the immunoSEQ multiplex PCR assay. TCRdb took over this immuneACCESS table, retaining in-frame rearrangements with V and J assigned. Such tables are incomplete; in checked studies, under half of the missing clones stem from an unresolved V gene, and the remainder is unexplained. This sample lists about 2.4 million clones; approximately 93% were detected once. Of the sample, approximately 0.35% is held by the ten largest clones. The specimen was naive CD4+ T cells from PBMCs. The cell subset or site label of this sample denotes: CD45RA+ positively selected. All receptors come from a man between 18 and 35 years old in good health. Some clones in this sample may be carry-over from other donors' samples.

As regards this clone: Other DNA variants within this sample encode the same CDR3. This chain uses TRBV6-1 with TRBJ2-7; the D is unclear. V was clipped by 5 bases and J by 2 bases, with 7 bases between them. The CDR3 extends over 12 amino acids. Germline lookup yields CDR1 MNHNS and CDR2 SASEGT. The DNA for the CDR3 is TGTGCCAGCAGTCGTAACACCTACGAGCAGTACTTC. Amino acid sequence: CASSRNTYEQYF.

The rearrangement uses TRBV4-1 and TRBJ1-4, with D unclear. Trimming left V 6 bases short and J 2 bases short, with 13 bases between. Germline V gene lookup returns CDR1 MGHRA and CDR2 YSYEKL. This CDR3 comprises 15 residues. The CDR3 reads CASRKEGPTNEKLFF. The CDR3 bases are TGCGCCAGCAGAAAGGAGGGTCCCACTAATGAAAAACTGTTTTTT.

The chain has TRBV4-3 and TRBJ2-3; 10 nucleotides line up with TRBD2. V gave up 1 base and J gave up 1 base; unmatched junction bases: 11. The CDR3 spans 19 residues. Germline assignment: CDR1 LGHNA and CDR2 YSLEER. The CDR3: CASSQVWSGRAEGTDTQYF. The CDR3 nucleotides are TGCGCCAGCAGCCAAGTGTGGAGCGGGAGGGCCGAGGGCACAGATACGCAGTATTTT.

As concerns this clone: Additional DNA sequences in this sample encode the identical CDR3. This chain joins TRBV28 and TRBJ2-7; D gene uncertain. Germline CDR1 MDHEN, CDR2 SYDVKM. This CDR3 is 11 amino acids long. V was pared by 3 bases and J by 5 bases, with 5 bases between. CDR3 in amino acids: CASSLENEQYF. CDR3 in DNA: TGTGCCAGCAGTTTGGAAAACGAGCAGTACTTC.

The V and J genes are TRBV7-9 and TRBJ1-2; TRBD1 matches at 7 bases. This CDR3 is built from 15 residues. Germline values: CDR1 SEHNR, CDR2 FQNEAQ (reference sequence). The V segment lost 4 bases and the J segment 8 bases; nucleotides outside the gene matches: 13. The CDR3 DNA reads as TGTGCCAGCAGCTCCCTTGGGTACAGGGGCGGCGGCTACACCTTC. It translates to CASSSLGYRGGGYTF.

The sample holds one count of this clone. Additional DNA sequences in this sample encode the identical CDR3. CDR3 nucleotide sequence: TGTGCCAGTAAAGAGGCGGGGACCGGGGAGCTGTTTTTT. Its protein product is CASKEAGTGELFF. The chain joins TRBV19 to TRBJ2-2, with TRBD2 as a possible D gene (6 bases). V shed 7 bases and J shed 5 bases, with 11 bases lying between them. Germline CDR1 is LNHDA and CDR2 is SQIVND (reference sequence). CDR3 length equals 13 residues.

CDR3 sequence reads: CASSFSGGYQETQYF. The CDR3 bases are TGCGCCAGCAGTTTTAGCGGGGGTTACCAAGAGACCCAGTACTTC. The chain is built from TRBV5-1 and TRBJ2-5; 9 bases fit TRBD2. Germline trimming cut 5 bases from V and 0 bases from J; bases unmatched to any gene: 5. The CDR3 contains 15 residues. Germline V gives CDR1 SGHRS, CDR2 YFSETQ.

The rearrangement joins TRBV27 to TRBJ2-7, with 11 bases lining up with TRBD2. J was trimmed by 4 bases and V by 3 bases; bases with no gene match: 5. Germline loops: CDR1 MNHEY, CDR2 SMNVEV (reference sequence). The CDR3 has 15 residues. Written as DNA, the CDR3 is TGTGCCAGCAGTTTTCAGGCTAGCGGGAGGTACGAGCAGTACTTC. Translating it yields CASSFQASGRYEQYF.

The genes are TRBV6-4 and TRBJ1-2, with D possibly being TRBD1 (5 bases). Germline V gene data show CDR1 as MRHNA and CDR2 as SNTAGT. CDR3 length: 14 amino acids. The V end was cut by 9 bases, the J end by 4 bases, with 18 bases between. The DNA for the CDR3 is TGTGCCAGGGGGGAGGGACCCAACCTCTATGGCTACACCTTC. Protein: CARGEGPNLYGYTF.